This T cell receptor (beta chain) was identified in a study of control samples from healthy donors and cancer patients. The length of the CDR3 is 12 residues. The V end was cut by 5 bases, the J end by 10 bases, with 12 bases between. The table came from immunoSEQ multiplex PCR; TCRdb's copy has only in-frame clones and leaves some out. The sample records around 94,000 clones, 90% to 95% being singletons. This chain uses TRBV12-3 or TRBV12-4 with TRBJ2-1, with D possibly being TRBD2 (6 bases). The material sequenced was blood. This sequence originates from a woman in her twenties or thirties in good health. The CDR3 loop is CASSPEGREQFF. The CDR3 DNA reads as TGTGCCAGCAGTCCGGAGGGGCGGGAGCAGTTCTTC.